A selection of T cell receptor beta chains follows, all from one sample in a study of T-cell reconstitution after alpha-beta-depleted transplantation in children. Via MiXCR, TCRdb re-called the PCR reads, giving one row per CDR3 protein. Of some 460,000 distinct CDR3 sequences in the sample, about 16% were seen once. The input for sequencing was PBMCs, mostly from graft donor cells, taken 360 days after TCRalphabeta/CD19-depleted stem cell transplant. These receptors were taken from a boy under two years old who had a stem cell transplant for Wiskott-Aldrich syndrome, so the T cells may come from the graft donor. The CDR3 runs from the conserved cysteine through the conserved F or W. Each record gives: CDR3 protein, CDR3 DNA, D gene, J gene, V gene, clone size. A D gene is named only where the DNA matches it firmly. Size is omitted from some rows. Given values are once, few, many or a class for expanded clones.

CDR3aa: CASSLDPQGRGKLFF; CDR3nt: TGCGCCAGCAGCTTGGATCCCCAGGGGCGTGGAAAACTGTTTTTT; d_gene: -; j_gene: TRBJ1-4; v_gene: TRBV5-1; abundance: -
CDR3aa: CSAKKIAGGRAEQYF; CDR3nt: TGCAGTGCTAAAAAAATAGCGGGAGGCCGGGCCGAGCAGTACTTC; d_gene: TRBD2; j_gene: TRBJ2-7; v_gene: TRBV20-1; abundance: -
CDR3aa: CATSAGEINYGYTF; CDR3nt: TGTGCCACTTCGGCAGGGGAAATTAACTATGGCTACACCTTC; d_gene: -; j_gene: TRBJ1-2; v_gene: TRBV10-3; abundance: -
CDR3aa: CATSPEGTSGAQETQYF; CDR3nt: TGTGCCACCAGCCCGGAAGGGACTAGCGGGGCACAAGAGACCCAGTACTTC; d_gene: TRBD2; j_gene: TRBJ2-5; v_gene: TRBV15; abundance: few
CDR3aa: CASSQYLGENTGELFF; CDR3nt: TGTGCCAGCAGCCAATATCTGGGGGAGAACACCGGGGAGCTGTTTTTT; d_gene: -; j_gene: TRBJ2-2; v_gene: TRBV3-1; abundance: few
CDR3aa: CSAASRNEQFF; CDR3nt: TGCAGTGCGGCTAGCCGCAATGAGCAGTTCTTC; d_gene: -; j_gene: TRBJ2-1; v_gene: TRBV20-1; abundance: few
CDR3aa: CASSFRGGRGNEQFF; CDR3nt: TGCGCCAGCAGCTTTAGGGGCGGGAGGGGCAATGAGCAGTTCTTC; d_gene: TRBD2; j_gene: TRBJ2-1; v_gene: TRBV5-1; abundance: few
CDR3aa: CASSLGGYLNTEAFF; CDR3nt: TGCGCCAGCAGCTTGGGTGGGTATCTGAACACTGAAGCTTTCTTT; d_gene: -; j_gene: TRBJ1-1; v_gene: TRBV5-1; abundance: -
CDR3aa: CASSLGTGDNYSNQPQHF; CDR3nt: TGCGCCAGCAGCTTGGGGACAGGAGACAACTATAGCAATCAGCCCCAGCATTTT; d_gene: TRBD1; j_gene: TRBJ1-5; v_gene: TRBV5-1; abundance: -
CDR3aa: CASSFRDRVGGYTF; CDR3nt: TGTGCCAGCAGTTTCCGGGACAGGGTGGGCGGCTACACCTTC; d_gene: TRBD1; j_gene: TRBJ1-2; v_gene: TRBV27; abundance: -
CDR3aa: CASTGQGINEKLFF; CDR3nt: TGTGCCAGCACCGGACAGGGCATAAATGAAAAACTGTTTTTT; d_gene: TRBD1; j_gene: TRBJ1-4; v_gene: TRBV5-6; abundance: many
CDR3aa: CASSQEGATGYSLYGYTF; CDR3nt: TGCGCCAGCAGCCAAGAAGGGGCAACAGGGTACAGTCTCTATGGCTACACCTTC; d_gene: -; j_gene: TRBJ1-2; v_gene: TRBV4-1; abundance: -
CDR3aa: CASSQDGREGSPQHF; CDR3nt: TGCGCCAGCAGCCAAGATGGGCGGGAGGGTTCGCCCCAGCATTTT; d_gene: -; j_gene: TRBJ1-5; v_gene: TRBV4-1; abundance: -
CDR3aa: CASSLTSGREETQYF; CDR3nt: TGTGCCAGCAGTCTGACTAGCGGGAGGGAAGAGACCCAGTACTTC; d_gene: TRBD2; j_gene: TRBJ2-5; v_gene: TRBV12-3/TRBV12-4; abundance: -
CDR3aa: CASSPTRLTGELFF; CDR3nt: TGTGCCAGCAGCCCGACTAGACTAACCGGGGAGCTGTTTTTT; d_gene: -; j_gene: TRBJ2-2; v_gene: TRBV12-3/TRBV12-4; abundance: few
CDR3aa: CASILDRGNEQFF; CDR3nt: -; d_gene: -; j_gene: TRBJ2-1; v_gene: TRBV2; abundance: -
CDR3aa: CASRPRDTDTQYF; CDR3nt: TGCGCCAGCAGACCGAGGGACACAGATACGCAGTATTTT; d_gene: -; j_gene: TRBJ2-3; v_gene: TRBV5-1; abundance: -
CDR3aa: CASSLRSSGGELFF; CDR3nt: TGCGCCAGCAGCTTACGGTCCTCCGGCGGGGAGCTGTTTTTT; d_gene: -; j_gene: TRBJ2-2; v_gene: TRBV5-1; abundance: -
CDR3aa: CASSLWGLTGELFF; CDR3nt: TGTGCCAGCAGTTTATGGGGGCTCACCGGGGAGCTGTTTTTT; d_gene: -; j_gene: TRBJ2-2; v_gene: TRBV27; abundance: -
CDR3aa: CASSLDQHSSNGDTQYF; CDR3nt: TGTGCCAGCAGCTTAGATCAGCACTCCTCGAATGGGGATACGCAGTATTTT; d_gene: -; j_gene: TRBJ2-3; v_gene: TRBV11-2; abundance: -
CDR3aa: CASSQSEPTSDVPVNGYEQYF; CDR3nt: TGCGCCAGCAGTCAATCAGAACCGACGAGTGACGTCCCGGTCAACGGCTACGAGCAGTACTTC; d_gene: -; j_gene: TRBJ2-7; v_gene: TRBV23-1; abundance: few
CDR3aa: CASRFRGRTGELFF; CDR3nt: TGTGCAAGTCGCTTCAGGGGAAGGACCGGGGAGCTGTTTTTT; d_gene: -; j_gene: TRBJ2-2; v_gene: TRBV12-2; abundance: few
CDR3aa: CASSLGGAPPEQYF; CDR3nt: TGTGCCAGCAGTTTAGGTGGGGCTCCCCCCGAGCAGTACTTC; d_gene: -; j_gene: TRBJ2-7; v_gene: TRBV12-3/TRBV12-4; abundance: -
CDR3aa: CASSPSGRAGIAKNIQYF; CDR3nt: TGTGCCAGCAGCCCTAGCGGGAGGGCCGGAATAGCCAAAAACATTCAGTACTTC; d_gene: TRBD2; j_gene: TRBJ2-4; v_gene: TRBV11-1; abundance: few
CDR3aa: CASSSSSGGNEQFF; CDR3nt: TGTGCCAGCAGCTCGTCTAGCGGGGGGAATGAGCAGTTCTTC; d_gene: TRBD2; j_gene: TRBJ2-1; v_gene: TRBV7-7; abundance: -
CDR3aa: CASSPFRGEETQYF; CDR3nt: TGTGCCAGCTCACCATTTAGGGGTGAAGAGACCCAGTACTTC; d_gene: -; j_gene: TRBJ2-5; v_gene: TRBV18; abundance: few
CDR3aa: CASGLGTRDRVGLETQYF; CDR3nt: TGTGCTAGTGGTTTGGGGACCCGGGACAGGGTAGGATTGGAGACCCAGTACTTC; d_gene: TRBD1; j_gene: TRBJ2-5; v_gene: TRBV12-5; abundance: few
CDR3aa: CASSPGRTLAGEQYF; CDR3nt: TGCGCCAGCAGCCCCGGACGGACCCTGGCGGGTGAGCAGTACTTC; d_gene: -; j_gene: TRBJ2-7; v_gene: TRBV5-1; abundance: -
CDR3aa: CASSEADRLLRETQYF; CDR3nt: TGTGCCAGCAGTGAAGCTGACAGGCTACTCCGGGAGACCCAGTACTTC; d_gene: -; j_gene: TRBJ2-5; v_gene: TRBV2; abundance: -
CDR3aa: CASSLRGGSYNEQFF; CDR3nt: TGTGCCAGCAGTCTCCGAGGCGGCTCCTACAATGAGCAGTTCTTC; d_gene: -; j_gene: TRBJ2-1; v_gene: TRBV12-3/TRBV12-4; abundance: few
CDR3aa: CASSLSIGAPRNEQFF; CDR3nt: TGTGCCAGCAGCTTAAGCATCGGGGCCCCTCGCAATGAGCAGTTCTTC; d_gene: -; j_gene: TRBJ2-1; v_gene: TRBV7-7; abundance: -
CDR3aa: CASSFLGFWGEQYF; CDR3nt: TGTGCCAGCAGTTTCTTAGGTTTCTGGGGCGAGCAGTACTTC; d_gene: -; j_gene: TRBJ2-7; v_gene: TRBV12-3/TRBV12-4; abundance: -
CDR3aa: CASSWGQYYEQCF; CDR3nt: TGTGCCAGCAGCTGGGGACAGTACTACGAGCAGTGCTTC; d_gene: TRBD1; j_gene: TRBJ2-7; v_gene: TRBV7-9; abundance: -
CDR3aa: CASKTGGAGGNTIYF; CDR3nt: TGTGCCAGCAAGACAGGGGGCGCAGGAGGAAACACCATATATTTT; d_gene: TRBD1; j_gene: TRBJ1-3; v_gene: TRBV12-3/TRBV12-4; abundance: few
CDR3aa: CASRAGQGHYGYTF; CDR3nt: TGTGCCAGCCGGGCAGGACAGGGTCACTATGGCTACACCTTC; d_gene: TRBD1; j_gene: TRBJ1-2; v_gene: TRBV6-1; abundance: -
CDR3aa: CASSQAPTSGYNEQFF; CDR3nt: TGCGCCAGCAGCCAAGCGCCGACTAGCGGCTACAATGAGCAGTTCTTC; d_gene: TRBD2; j_gene: TRBJ2-1; v_gene: TRBV4-1; abundance: many
CDR3aa: CASSPLPPIYEQYF; CDR3nt: TGTGCCAGCAGTCCCTTACCGCCGATATACGAGCAGTACTTC; d_gene: -; j_gene: TRBJ2-7; v_gene: TRBV28; abundance: -
CDR3aa: CASSFWGRNTEAFF; CDR3nt: TGTGCCAGCAGTTTTTGGGGTAGGAACACTGAAGCTTTCTTT; d_gene: -; j_gene: TRBJ1-1; v_gene: TRBV12-3/TRBV12-4; abundance: -
CDR3aa: CASRLGTGEQFF; CDR3nt: TGTGCCAGCCGACTAGGAACAGGTGAGCAGTTCTTC; d_gene: -; j_gene: TRBJ2-1; v_gene: TRBV3-1; abundance: -
CDR3aa: CASLGGASFNEQFF; CDR3nt: TGCGCCAGCCTGGGAGGGGCTAGCTTCAATGAGCAGTTCTTC; d_gene: TRBD2; j_gene: TRBJ2-1; v_gene: TRBV4-1; abundance: few
CDR3aa: CASSYNPPSGGSETQYF; CDR3nt: TGTGCCAGCAGCTATAACCCACCTAGCGGGGGCTCTGAGACCCAGTACTTC; d_gene: TRBD2; j_gene: TRBJ2-5; v_gene: TRBV7-6; abundance: -
CDR3aa: CASSFSLHSAGTEAFF; CDR3nt: TGTGCCAGCAGTTTCTCTCTCCACTCCGCGGGGACTGAAGCTTTCTTT; d_gene: -; j_gene: TRBJ1-1; v_gene: TRBV12-3/TRBV12-4; abundance: -
CDR3aa: CASKGEYYEQYF; CDR3nt: TGTGCCAGCAAGGGAGAGTACTACGAGCAGTACTTC; d_gene: -; j_gene: TRBJ2-7; v_gene: TRBV2; abundance: -
CDR3aa: CASSPRTSQDTQYF; CDR3nt: TGTGCCAGCTCACCACGAACCTCCCAAGATACGCAGTATTTT; d_gene: -; j_gene: TRBJ2-3; v_gene: TRBV18; abundance: -
CDR3aa: CASSKREGRYEQYF; CDR3nt: TGTGCCAGCAGCAAGCGGGAGGGTAGATACGAGCAGTACTTC; d_gene: TRBD2; j_gene: TRBJ2-7; v_gene: TRBV7-2; abundance: few
CDR3aa: CSARALREGPIEQYF; CDR3nt: TGCAGTGCTAGAGCTTTGCGGGAGGGCCCTATCGAGCAGTACTTC; d_gene: TRBD2; j_gene: TRBJ2-7; v_gene: TRBV20-1; abundance: few
CDR3aa: CASSYSRSNGYEQYF; CDR3nt: TGTGCCAGCAGTTACTCGCGGAGCAACGGCTACGAGCAGTACTTC; d_gene: -; j_gene: TRBJ2-7; v_gene: TRBV6-5; abundance: -
CDR3aa: CASSKGTSGAYYEQYF; CDR3nt: TGTGCCAGCAGTAAAGGGACTAGCGGGGCCTACTACGAGCAGTACTTC; d_gene: TRBD2; j_gene: TRBJ2-7; v_gene: TRBV11-2; abundance: -
CDR3aa: CASSERQGGYGYTF; CDR3nt: TGTGCCAGCAGTGAACGACAGGGCGGCTATGGCTACACCTTC; d_gene: TRBD1; j_gene: TRBJ1-2; v_gene: TRBV2; abundance: few
CDR3aa: CASSSREPRDEKLFF; CDR3nt: TGTGCCAGCAGCTCCAGGGAGCCGCGTGATGAAAAACTGTTTTTT; d_gene: -; j_gene: TRBJ1-4; v_gene: TRBV7-9; abundance: -
CDR3aa: CASSQEGRIQYNEQFF; CDR3nt: TGCGCCAGCAGCCAAGAAGGACGGATACAATACAATGAGCAGTTCTTC; d_gene: -; j_gene: TRBJ2-1; v_gene: TRBV4-3; abundance: -
CDR3aa: CASNPRGLRREQFF; CDR3nt: TGTGCCAGTAACCCTAGGGGACTAAGGCGTGAGCAGTTCTTC; d_gene: TRBD2; j_gene: TRBJ2-1; v_gene: TRBV19; abundance: -
CDR3aa: CASSLYGQSRWYGYTF; CDR3nt: TGTGCCAGCAGCTTATACGGACAGTCAAGATGGTATGGCTACACCTTC; d_gene: -; j_gene: TRBJ1-2; v_gene: TRBV7-3; abundance: -
CDR3aa: CASSGGRGTGELFF; CDR3nt: TGTGCCAGCAGCGGGGGGAGGGGCACCGGGGAGCTGTTTTTT; d_gene: TRBD2; j_gene: TRBJ2-2; v_gene: TRBV3-1; abundance: few
CDR3aa: CASSVAKQANTGELFF; CDR3nt: TGTGCCAGCAGCGTCGCCAAACAAGCGAACACCGGGGAGCTGTTTTTT; d_gene: -; j_gene: TRBJ2-2; v_gene: TRBV9; abundance: -